This TCR beta chain originates from a study of blood T cell repertoires in COVID-19. The wider study: Both acute and convalescent COVID-19 samples were obtained from the United States, Italy and Spain. Sample material is recorded as cDNA or gDNA derived from T cells, B-cell-depleted T cells, or PBMCs.

The CDR3 consists of 13 residues. V lost 7 bases, J lost 5 bases, and 5 bases stayed unmatched. Germline loops: CDR1 MNHEY, CDR2 SVGAGI. Measured with immunoSEQ multiplex PCR; TCRdb has only the in-frame clones, and not every one. Of tens of thousands of clones listed, approximately 77% are singletons. V usage is TRBV6-5 and J usage is TRBJ2-1; 7 nucleotides line up with TRBD1. Material: peripheral blood. The TCR comes from a woman aged 65 to 85 with acute or convalescent COVID-19. The CDR3 region has the DNA TGTGCCAGCATCCTAGGACAGGACAATGAGCAGTTCTTC. This encodes CASILGQDNEQFF.